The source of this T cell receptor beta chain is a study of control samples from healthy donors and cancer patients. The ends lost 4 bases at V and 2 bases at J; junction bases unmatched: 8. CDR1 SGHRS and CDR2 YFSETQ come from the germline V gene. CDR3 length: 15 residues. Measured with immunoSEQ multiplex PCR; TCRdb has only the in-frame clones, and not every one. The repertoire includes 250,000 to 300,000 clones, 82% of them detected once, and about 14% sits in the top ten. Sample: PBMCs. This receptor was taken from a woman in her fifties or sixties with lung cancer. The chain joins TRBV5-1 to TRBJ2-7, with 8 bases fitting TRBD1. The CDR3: CASSAAGQEPYEQYF. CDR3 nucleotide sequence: TGCGCCAGCAGCGCGGCGGGACAGGAACCCTACGAGCAGTACTTC.